The next 14 T cell receptor beta chains were all read from a single sample in a study of control samples from healthy donors and cancer patients. Using immunoSEQ multiplex PCR, the repertoire was profiled, and TCRdb retains in-frame clones only, with some absent. The data contain tens of thousands of clones, 83% of them singletons. The sample comprised blood. The receptors come from a man aged 60 to 75 in good health.

V gene TRBV19 combines with J gene TRBJ2-6; tentative D call: TRBD1 (6 bases). Germline V gene lookup returns CDR1 LNHDA and CDR2 SQIVND (reference sequence). The germline V and J ends were trimmed by 5 bases and 0 bases, with 8 bases remaining between them. The CDR3 totals 15 residues. CDR3 protein: CASSDRPSGANVLTF. The CDR3 DNA reads as TGTGCCAGTAGTGACAGGCCCTCTGGGGCCAACGTCCTGACTTTC. The variable domain in full, completed from reference TRBV19 and TRBJ2-6, reads DGGITQSPKYLFRKEGQNVTLSCEQNLNHDAMYWYRQDPGQGLRLIYYSQIVNDFQKGDIAEGYSVSREKKESFPLTVTSAQKNPTAFYLCASSDRPSGANVLTFGAGSRLTVL.

This chain uses TRBV5-1 with TRBJ2-3; possible D gene TRBD1, 6 bases. CDR3 length: 15 residues. Trimming removed 1 base from V and 1 base from J, with 10 bases in between. Germline V gene data show CDR1 as SGHRS and CDR2 as YFSETQ. Here the CDR3 DNA reads TGCGCCAGCAGCTTGTCAGGGGTTGGCACAGATACGCAGTATTTT. This gives the protein CASSLSGVGTDTQYF. Filled out from reference TRBV5-1 and TRBJ2-3, the complete variable domain reads KAGVTQTPRYLIKTRGQQVTLSCSPISGHRSVSWYQQTPGQGLQFLFEYFSETQRNKGNFPGRFSGRQFSNSRSEMNVSTLELGDSALYLCASSLSGVGTDTQYFGPGTRLTVL.

The V call is TRBV7-9, the J call TRBJ2-1, with unresolved D. V shed 1 base and J shed 2 bases, with 6 bases lying between them. CDR3 size: 14 residues. CDR1 and CDR2 (germline): SEHNR, FQNEAQ (reference sequence). CDR3 amino acids: CASSLGNPYNEQFF. DNA for the CDR3: TGTGCCAGCAGCTTAGGGAATCCCTACAATGAGCAGTTCTTC.

V gene TRBV27 combines with J gene TRBJ1-4; tentatively, D is TRBD1 (5 bases). This CDR3 is 16 amino acids long. Trimming removed 4 bases from V and 4 bases from J, with 16 bases in between. CDR1 is MNHEY and CDR2 is SMNVEV in the germline V gene (reference sequence). CDR3 nucleotide sequence: TGTGCCAGCAGTTCGTACCCTGGGACGGGTAATGAAAAACTGTTTTTT. Protein product: CASSSYPGTGNEKLFF.

This rearrangement joins TRBV4-1 to TRBJ1-5; 12 nucleotides align to TRBD1. V was pared by 4 bases and J by 10 bases, with 11 bases of the junction left unmatched. Germline V gives CDR1 MGHRA, CDR2 YSYEKL. The CDR3 totals 16 residues. In DNA, the CDR3 is TGCGCCAGCAGCCCCGCATCCGGGACAGGGGGCGAACCCCAGCATTTT. Translating it yields CASSPASGTGGEPQHF.

This sequence joins TRBV6-2 or TRBV6-3 and TRBJ1-2, with 11 nucleotides matching TRBD1. Trimming took 2 bases from V and 7 from J; bases not matched to a gene: 3. Per germline, CDR1 MNHEY and CDR2 SVGEGT. The CDR3 runs 14 residues. CDR3 sequence: CASSYAGTGGGYTF. In DNA form, the CDR3 reads TGTGCCAGCAGTTACGCCGGGACAGGGGGTGGCTACACCTTC.

J is TRBJ1-1 and V is TRBV9, with unresolved D. Germline values: CDR1 SGDLS, CDR2 YYNGEE. Trimming took 0 bases from V and 7 from J, leaving 10 bases between them. The CDR3 is made up of 13 amino acids. CDR3 amino acids: CASSVAPGGEAFF. Written as DNA, the CDR3 is TGTGCCAGCAGCGTAGCCCCAGGCGGTGAAGCTTTCTTT.

The rearrangement links TRBV29-1 to TRBJ2-3; 8 bases are a match to TRBD2. The J segment lost 1 base and the V segment lost 8 bases, leaving 8 bases of the junction unmatched. Germline assignment: CDR1 SQVTM and CDR2 ANQGSEA. The CDR3 is 14 residues long. The CDR3 region has the DNA TGCAGCTCATGGGGAGCGGGGGGCACAGATACGCAGTATTTT. Its translation: CSSWGAGGTDTQYF.

The chain recombines TRBV28 with TRBJ1-2, with 7 bases matching TRBD1. Germline values: CDR1 MDHEN, CDR2 SYDVKM. The CDR3 runs to 16 residues. With V trimmed by 8 bases and J by 4 bases, 16 bases remained unmatched. The CDR3 spells CASLGYDRDLGYGYTF. The CDR3, as DNA: TGTGCCAGCCTGGGGTACGACAGGGATTTAGGCTATGGCTACACCTTC.

The chain is built from TRBV4-3 and TRBJ1-6; D gene uncertain. CDR3 length: 14 amino acids. V lost 1 base and J lost 7, with 8 bases in between. Germline V gene lookup returns CDR1 LGHNA and CDR2 YSLEER. The CDR3 sequence is CASSQGWSNSPLHF. The CDR3 bases are TGCGCCAGCAGCCAAGGATGGTCGAATTCACCCCTCCACTTT.

The chain has TRBV7-2 and TRBJ1-1; 7 bases are a match to TRBD1. Per the germline V gene, CDR1 is SGHTA and CDR2 is FQGNSA. This CDR3 has 12 amino acids. V gave up 7 bases and J gave up 4 bases; unmatched junction bases: 3. CDR3 nucleotide sequence: TGTGCCAGCACCCACAGGGGCACTGAAGCTTTCTTT. Translating it yields CASTHRGTEAFF.

The chain links TRBV2 to TRBJ2-7; D remains unclear. The germline gives CDR1 SNHLY, CDR2 FYNNEI. The CDR3 has 9 amino acids. Deletions cut 8 bases from V and 7 bases from J, with 6 bases between. CDR3 bases: TGTGCCAGCGGAGTAGAGCAGTACTTC. This encodes CASGVEQYF. The variable domain in full, with the rest retrieved from reference TRBV2 and TRBJ2-7, is EPEVTQTPSHQVTQMGQEVILRCVPISNHLYFYWYRQILGQKVEFLVSFYNNEISEKSEIFDDQFSVERPDGSNFTLKIRSTKLEDSAMYFCASGVEQYFGPGTRLTVT.

This clone is a singleton in its sample. The V call is TRBV10-2, the J call TRBJ1-5, with a weak D call TRBD1 (5 bases). The CDR3 spans 15 residues. Germline V gene lookup returns CDR1 WSHSY and CDR2 SAAADI. Trimming removed 0 bases from V and 5 bases from J, with 11 bases in between. The CDR3 coding sequence is TGCGCCAGCAGTGAGTCGGATGGGGGGGATCAGCCCCAGCATTTT. Amino acids: CASSESDGGDQPQHF.

The rearrangement uses TRBV27 and TRBJ2-7, with a weak D call TRBD1 (5 bases). Gene TRBJ2-5 matches the end of the DNA better, so the J call may be wrong. There are 15 residues in the CDR3. From germline, CDR1 is MNHEY and CDR2 SMNVEV (reference sequence). The DNA of the CDR3 is TGTGCCAGCAGTTTAGCAGGGCATCCCCAAGAGACCCAGTACTTC. Translating gives CASSLAGHPQETQYF.